The T cell receptor (beta chain) described here comes from a study of T cell responses to AZD1222 COVID-19 vaccine. About this clone itself: Its target is unknown.

The CDR3 is 14 residues long. Germline V lookup: CDR1 SQVTM, CDR2 ANQGSEA. Trimming removed 5 bases from V and 4 bases from J, with 15 bases in between. The table came from immunoSEQ multiplex PCR; TCRdb's copy has only in-frame clones and leaves some out. The table has 150,000 or so clones, 70% to 90% seen once. Study outcomes and limitations: Donors were mostly white British, more females; clonal diversity possibly underestimated. Baseline testing showed seropositivity in only five to seven AZD1222 recipients. Repertoires were sampled only after the peak T cell response.

This chain connects TRBV29-1 to TRBJ2-1; either TRBD1 or TRBD2 may supply D (6 bases each). The sample here was peripheral blood, taken after recovery from COVID-19. The TCR sequence derives from an adult who had recovered from COVID-19. Here the CDR3 DNA reads TGCAGCGTTTCGGAGGGGGTACCTTACAATGAGCAGTTCTTC. Amino acids: CSVSEGVPYNEQFF.